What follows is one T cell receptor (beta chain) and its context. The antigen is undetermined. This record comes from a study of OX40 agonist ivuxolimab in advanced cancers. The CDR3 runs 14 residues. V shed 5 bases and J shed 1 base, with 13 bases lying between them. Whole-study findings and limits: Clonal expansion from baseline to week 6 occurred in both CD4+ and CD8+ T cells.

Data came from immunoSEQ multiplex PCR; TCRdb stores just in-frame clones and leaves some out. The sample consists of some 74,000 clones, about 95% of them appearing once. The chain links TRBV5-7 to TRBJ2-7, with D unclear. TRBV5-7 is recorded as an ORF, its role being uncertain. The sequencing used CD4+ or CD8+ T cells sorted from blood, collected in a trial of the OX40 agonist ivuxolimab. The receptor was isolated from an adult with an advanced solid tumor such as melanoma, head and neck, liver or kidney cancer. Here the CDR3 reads CASSSDGQSYEQYF. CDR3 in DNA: TGTGCCAGCAGTTCCGACGGGCAGTCCTACGAGCAGTACTTC.